Listed below are T cell receptor beta chains from one sample, sequenced in a study of tissue T cells after allogeneic stem cell transplantation. This table comes from immunoSEQ multiplex PCR, and its TCRdb copy is limited to in-frame clones, with some not included. Of more than 20,000 clones listed, about 90% are singletons. Here the sequenced sample was blood, taken before transplantation. These receptors all come from a male donor aged 60 or over who later had graft-versus-host disease after an allogeneic stem cell transplant. Each CDR3 is given with its conserved first and last residue. D genes are given only for firm matches. Clone size is given for some rows only: seen once, a few or many times, or a class if the clone is expanded.

d_gene: -
j_gene: TRBJ2-7
abundance: -
v_gene: TRBV5-4
CDR3nt: TGTGCCAGCAGCTTGGTAGGCTCCTACGAGCAGTACTTC
CDR3aa: CASSLVGSYEQYF

d_gene: -
j_gene: TRBJ1-5
abundance: -
v_gene: TRBV6-5
CDR3nt: TGTGCCAGCACCGGTCGGACAAATAGCAATCAGCCCCAGCATTTT
CDR3aa: CASTGRTNSNQPQHF

d_gene: TRBD1
j_gene: TRBJ1-2
abundance: -
v_gene: TRBV5-1
CDR3nt: TGCGCCAGCAGCTTATTACAGGGGTCGGCGGGCTACACCTTC
CDR3aa: CASSLLQGSAGYTF

d_gene: TRBD2
j_gene: TRBJ2-2
abundance: -
v_gene: TRBV5-6
CDR3nt: TGTGCCAGCAATGGGAGGGGACTAGTTGGCGGAAAACTGCCAGGGGAGCTGTTTTTT
CDR3aa: CASNGRGLVGGKLPGELFF

d_gene: -
j_gene: TRBJ2-2
abundance: -
v_gene: TRBV19
CDR3nt: TGTGCCAGTAGTAGGGGCAGGGCTACGAACACCGGGGAGCTGTTTTTT
CDR3aa: CASSRGRATNTGELFF

d_gene: -
j_gene: TRBJ1-1
abundance: -
v_gene: TRBV2
CDR3nt: TGTGCCAGCAGTGGCCAGAGACCGAACACTGAAGCTTTCTTT
CDR3aa: CASSGQRPNTEAFF

d_gene: -
j_gene: TRBJ1-2
abundance: once
v_gene: TRBV12-3/TRBV12-4
CDR3nt: TGTGCCAGCAGTTTAGCGCTGGGTGGCTACACCTTC
CDR3aa: CASSLALGGYTF

d_gene: -
j_gene: TRBJ1-2
abundance: -
v_gene: TRBV30
CDR3nt: TGTGCCTGGAGAGTACCGGGACTAGGCTACACCTTC
CDR3aa: CAWRVPGLGYTF

d_gene: TRBD2
j_gene: TRBJ2-3
abundance: -
v_gene: TRBV7-8
CDR3nt: TGTGCCAGCAGCCCTACCTGGACTAGCGGGAGGGATACGCAGTATTTT
CDR3aa: CASSPTWTSGRDTQYF

d_gene: -
j_gene: TRBJ1-2
abundance: once
v_gene: TRBV5-1
CDR3nt: TGCGCCAGCAGCGGGGGTGGCCAGGTTGGGTGGAACGGCTATGGCTACACCTTC
CDR3aa: CASSGGGQVGWNGYGYTF

d_gene: -
j_gene: TRBJ1-3
abundance: -
v_gene: TRBV3-1/TRBV3-2
CDR3nt: TGTGCCAGCAGGACGACAGTGAAAGGAAACACCATATATTTT
CDR3aa: CASRTTVKGNTIYF

d_gene: -
j_gene: TRBJ2-7
abundance: -
v_gene: TRBV5-1
CDR3nt: TGCGCCAGCAGCTTGGGCAGAGTAATCTACGAGCAGTACTTC
CDR3aa: CASSLGRVIYEQYF

d_gene: -
j_gene: TRBJ2-1
abundance: -
v_gene: TRBV5-1
CDR3nt: TGCGCCAGCAGCTTGTCGTGGCGGGTACCCAATGAGCAGTTCTTC
CDR3aa: CASSLSWRVPNEQFF

d_gene: -
j_gene: TRBJ2-1
abundance: -
v_gene: TRBV9
CDR3nt: TGTGCCAGCAGGGGGGGACACGGGTCCTACAATGAGCAGTTCTTC
CDR3aa: CASRGGHGSYNEQFF

d_gene: TRBD1
j_gene: TRBJ1-1
abundance: -
v_gene: TRBV28
CDR3nt: TGTGCCAGCAGTTTTGCAGGGGGGTTAATGAACACTGAAGCTTTCTTT
CDR3aa: CASSFAGGLMNTEAFF

d_gene: TRBD1
j_gene: TRBJ1-1
abundance: -
v_gene: TRBV30
CDR3nt: TGTGCCTGGAGTATACGGACAGGGGGGAACACTGAAGCTTTCTTT
CDR3aa: CAWSIRTGGNTEAFF

d_gene: -
j_gene: TRBJ1-1
abundance: -
v_gene: TRBV15
CDR3nt: TGTGCCACCAGCAGTGGGGTTCAAGCTTTCTTT
CDR3aa: CATSSGVQAFF